The clone carrying this T cell receptor (beta chain) was recorded once. These data come from a study of prognosis after radiotherapy for stage I lung cancer. Amplicons of TCR beta CDR3 were generated from genomic DNA by two-round multiplex PCR. With primers specific to each TRBV and TRBJ gene, the first-round PCR was performed. TCRdb reprocessed the multiplex PCR reads via MiXCR and lists one record per CDR3 protein. The sample lists roughly 26,000 distinct CDR3 sequences; about 32% were seen once. V lost 4 bases and J lost 5; bases outside the gene matches: 10. The CDR3 is 16 residues long. CDR1 and CDR2 (germline): SEHNR, FQNEAQ (reference sequence).

The receptor was derived from a donor at least 50 years old with non-small cell lung cancer. Sequences were derived from PBMCs, sampled before or after stereotactic body radiation therapy (not recorded which). V and J are TRBV7-9 and TRBJ2-5, with 10 nucleotides matching TRBD1. The CDR3 coding sequence is TGTGCCAGCAGCTCGAGACAGGGGGCGTGTGTGGAGACCCAGTACTTC. Protein product: CASSSRQGACVETQYF.